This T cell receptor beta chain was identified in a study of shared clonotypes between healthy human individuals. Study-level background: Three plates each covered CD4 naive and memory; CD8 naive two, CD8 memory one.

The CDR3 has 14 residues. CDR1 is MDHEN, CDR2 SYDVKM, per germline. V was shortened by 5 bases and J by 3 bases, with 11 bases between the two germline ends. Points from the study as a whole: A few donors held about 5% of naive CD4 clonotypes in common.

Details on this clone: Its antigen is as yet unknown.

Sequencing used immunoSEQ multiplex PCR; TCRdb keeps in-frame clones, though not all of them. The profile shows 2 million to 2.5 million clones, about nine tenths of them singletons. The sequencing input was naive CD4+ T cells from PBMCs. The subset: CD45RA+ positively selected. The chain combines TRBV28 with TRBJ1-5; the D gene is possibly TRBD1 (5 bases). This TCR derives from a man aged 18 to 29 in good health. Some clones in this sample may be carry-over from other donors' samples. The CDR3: CASSSPGDNQPQHF. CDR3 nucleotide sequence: TGTGCCAGCAGTAGCCCGGGGGACAATCAGCCCCAGCATTTT.